One sample yielded the 9 T cell receptor beta chains listed below, sequenced in a study of chemoradiotherapy in HPV16-positive cancers. Repertoires were generated with immunoSEQ multiplex PCR, while TCRdb's copy carries only in-frame clones and drops some. The repertoire holds about 53,000 clones, about nine tenths seen once, with less than 3.5% in the top ten. Sequencing was performed on blood, taken from a patient who underwent chemoradiotherapy. These TCRs come from a human donor with HPV-associated anogenital cancer.

The rearrangement joins TRBV9 to TRBJ2-2, with 9 bases aligning to TRBD1. J lost 5 bases, V lost 7 bases, and 3 bases had no gene match. This CDR3 region has 13 residues. From germline, CDR1 is SGDLS and CDR2 YYNGEE. The CDR3 reads CASSGQGTGELFF. DNA for the CDR3: TGTGCCAGCTCTGGACAGGGGACCGGGGAGCTGTTTTTT.

The CDR3 coding sequence is TGTGCCAGCAGCTTAGTTGGTAGTGGAGAGACCCAGTACTTC. Translating gives CASSLVGSGETQYF. The rearrangement links TRBV7-8 to TRBJ2-5; D unclear. The CDR3 is made up of 14 amino acids. V gave up 1 base and J gave up 4 bases, with 10 bases separating them. CDR1 is SGHVS and CDR2 is FQNEAQ in the germline V gene.

This clone has a single count. The chain joins TRBV7-2 to TRBJ1-4, with 7 bases fitting TRBD1. The J segment lost 7 bases and the V segment lost 5 bases, leaving 4 bases of the junction unmatched. The germline gives CDR1 SGHTA, CDR2 FQGNSA. CDR3 length equals 13 residues. The DNA for the CDR3 is TGTGCCAGCAGCCCAGGACAGGCTGAAAAACTGTTTTTT. Its protein is CASSPGQAEKLFF.

Comments on this clone: The DNA is omitted, as the CDR3 cannot be located on it reliably, and the CDR3 follows TCRdb's listing. This CDR3 reads CASSFGPGENIQYF. The rearrangement uses TRBV5-5 and TRBJ2-4; the DNA was not used to check the table's D call, TRBD1. Germline CDR1 and CDR2: SGHKS and YYEKEE (reference sequence). 14 amino acids form the CDR3, both terminal residues included.

The chain uses TRBV7-2 and TRBJ1-6, with 7 bases fitting TRBD1. With V trimmed by 5 bases and J by 7 bases, 8 bases remained unmatched. The germline gives CDR1 SGHTA, CDR2 FQGNSA. This CDR3 is 15 amino acids long. The CDR3 loop reads CASSLRQGGNSPLHF. CDR3 bases: TGTGCCAGCAGCCTCCGACAGGGCGGCAATTCACCCCTCCACTTT.

V and J are TRBV30 and TRBJ1-1; TRBD1 matches 7 bases. CDR1 and CDR2 from the germline V gene are GTSNPN and SVGIG (reference sequence). The CDR3 length is 14 residues. V lost 4 bases, J lost 1 base, and 6 bases stayed unmatched. This CDR3 reads CAWTGDSPNTEAFF. CDR3 DNA: TGTGCCTGGACAGGGGACAGCCCGAACACTGAAGCTTTCTTT.

As DNA, the CDR3 is TGTGCCAGCAGTTCCCGGCAGGGTAGGGAGACCCAGTACTTC. Translation: CASSSRQGRETQYF. V usage is TRBV27 and J usage is TRBJ2-5, with a possible D match to TRBD1 (5 bases). The CDR3 totals 14 residues. CDR1 is MNHEY, CDR2 SMNVEV, per germline (reference sequence). Between the trimmed V and J ends, which lost 4 bases and 5 bases, there was a span of 14 bases.

This clone was picked up one time. This sequence joins TRBV11-3 and TRBJ2-2, with D perhaps given as TRBD1 or TRBD2 (5 bases each). V lost 5 bases, J lost 1 base, and 11 bases lay in between. Germline CDR1 and CDR2: SGHNT and YENEEA. This CDR3 has 15 amino acids. The CDR3 coding sequence is TGTGCCAGCAGCCAGGGACGGGGGAACACCGGGGAGCTGTTTTTT. Translation: CASSQGRGNTGELFF.

V gene TRBV15 combines with J gene TRBJ2-5; 9 bases fit TRBD1. From germline, CDR1 is LNHNV and CDR2 YYDKDF (reference sequence). The CDR3 runs 17 residues. V was pared by 1 base and J by 3 bases, with 9 bases of the junction left unmatched. The CDR3 sequence: CATSRAGQDRGKETQYF. In nucleotides, the CDR3 is TGTGCCACCAGCAGAGCGGGACAGGACAGGGGAAAAGAGACCCAGTACTTC.